The entry below gives a single T cell receptor (beta chain) sequence along with its context. These data come from a study of blood T cell repertoires in COVID-19. Across the whole study: Collection of acute and convalescent COVID-19 samples took place in the United States, Italy and Spain.

Assay: immunoSEQ multiplex PCR; the TCRdb copy retains only in-frame clones and omits some. The table shows some 310,000 clones, with nearly 90% occurring only once. The participants were between about 18 and 90 years old and came from 20 to 30 US areas. Assignments of participants to cohorts depended upon their own reported clinical history. For recovered donors of Cohort 3, there were two negative PCRs, clearance, or symptom resolution. V lost 1 base to trimming and J lost 3 bases; unmatched junction nucleotides: 4. Germline V gives CDR1 SGHNT, CDR2 YYREEE (reference sequence). This CDR3 is built from 14 residues.

Sequenced sample: PBMCs or T cells enriched from blood (not recorded which). This receptor was obtained from a woman aged 25-40 years who had recovered from COVID-19. The rearrangement uses TRBV5-4 and TRBJ2-7, with 7 bases that match TRBD1. The CDR3 is CASSLRRDSYEQYF. CDR3 nucleotides: TGTGCCAGCAGCTTGCGTAGGGACAGCTACGAGCAGTACTTC.